The present entry profiles one TCR beta chain with its context. Its target is unknown. Sequenced by immunoSEQ multiplex PCR; TCRdb stores in-frame clones only, minus some. This sample has 90,000 to 120,000 clones, with more than 90% found just once. V was pared by 6 bases and J by 0 bases, with 9 bases between. This CDR3 region has 15 residues. Germline V gene sequence: CDR1 ENHRY, CDR2 SYGVKD. The record originates from a study of siplizumab effects on memory and regulatory T cells. Findings and caveats of the study: In the presence of siplizumab, alloreactive sequences traceable to unstimulated CD4+ memory cells were significantly reduced. There appeared to be greater diversity in naive T cells than in memory cells, and naive T cells seemed major contributors to the alloresponse.

The receptor's source is a human donor in good health. Some clones in this sample may be carry-over from other donors' samples. The V call is TRBV10-3, the J call TRBJ2-6; maybe TRBD1 (5 bases). The sequenced sample was CD4+ T cells sorted from blood. CDR3 sequence: CAIRPQGSGANVLTF. The CDR3 nucleotides read TGTGCCATCAGACCCCAGGGCTCTGGGGCCAACGTCCTGACTTTC.